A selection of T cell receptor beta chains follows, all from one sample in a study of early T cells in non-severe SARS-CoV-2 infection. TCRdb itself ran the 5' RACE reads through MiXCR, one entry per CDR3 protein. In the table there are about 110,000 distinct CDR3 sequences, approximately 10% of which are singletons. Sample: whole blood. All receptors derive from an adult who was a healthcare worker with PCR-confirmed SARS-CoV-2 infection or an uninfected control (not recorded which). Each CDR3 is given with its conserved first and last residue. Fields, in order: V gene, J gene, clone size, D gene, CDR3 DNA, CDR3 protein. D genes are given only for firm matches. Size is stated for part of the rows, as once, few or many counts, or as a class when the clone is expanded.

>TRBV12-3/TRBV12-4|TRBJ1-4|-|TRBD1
TGTGCCAGCAGTTCGGGACAGGGGCCCACCAATCTGTTTTTT
CASSSGQGPTNLFF
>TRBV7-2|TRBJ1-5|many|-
TGTGCCAGCAGCTTAAGGGGAAATCAGCCCCAGCATTTT
CASSLRGNQPQHF
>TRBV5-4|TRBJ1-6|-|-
TGTGCCAGCAGCTTGGAGGGTGGTCAAAATTCACCCCTCCACTTT
CASSLEGGQNSPLHF
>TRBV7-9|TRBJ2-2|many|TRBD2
TGTGCCAGCAGCCAACTAGCGGATCACGGGGAGCTGTTTTTT
CASSQLADHGELFF
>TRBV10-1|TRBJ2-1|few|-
TGCGCCAGCAGCCCACCAGCCTCGAATGAGCAGTTCTTC
CASSPPASNEQFF
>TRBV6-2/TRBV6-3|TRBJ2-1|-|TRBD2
TGTGCCAGCAGTTACTCCCCAGCGGGAGTCTACAATGAGCAGTTCTTC
CASSYSPAGVYNEQFF
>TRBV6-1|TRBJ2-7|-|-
TGTGCCAGCAGCCATACAGGCCCTATCTACGAGCAGTACTTC
CASSHTGPIYEQYF
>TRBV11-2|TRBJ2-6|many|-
TGTGCCAGCAGCTCCCCGCGCCGGGCCAACGTCCTGACTTTC
CASSSPRRANVLTF
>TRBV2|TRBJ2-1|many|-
TGTGCCAGCAAAACAGGACTCAGACCTAACAATGAGCAGTTCTTC
CASKTGLRPNNEQFF
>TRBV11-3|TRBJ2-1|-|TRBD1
TGTGCCAGCAGCTTATTAACAGGGGACAATGAGCAGTTCTTC
CASSLLTGDNEQFF
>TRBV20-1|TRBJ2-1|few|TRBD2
TGCAGTGCTAGAGACCTGACTAGCGGGGATCACAATGAGCAGTTCTTC
CSARDLTSGDHNEQFF
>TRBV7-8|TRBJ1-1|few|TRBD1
TGTGCCAGCAGCGTTTTAGAGGGGGCGCGCACTGAAGCTTTCTTT
CASSVLEGARTEAFF
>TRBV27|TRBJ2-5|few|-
TGTGCCTACTTCCAAGAGACCCAGTACTTC
CAYFQETQYF
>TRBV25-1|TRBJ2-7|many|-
TGTGCCAGCAGTGAATCATCCCGCTACGAGCAGTACTTC
CASSESSRYEQYF
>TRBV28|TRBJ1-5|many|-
TGTGCCAGCAGCGGTTTTTTTAGCAATCAGCCCCAGCATTTT
CASSGFFSNQPQHF
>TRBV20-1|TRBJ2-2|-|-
TGCAGTGCTGGGACCCCTTTTGGGGAGCTGTTTTTT
CSAGTPFGELFF
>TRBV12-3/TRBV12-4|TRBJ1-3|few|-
TGTGCCAGCAGTTTTGTACAGACCTCTGGAAACACCATATATTTT
CASSFVQTSGNTIYF
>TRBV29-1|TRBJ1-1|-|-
TGCAGCGGGGGAATAGCGAACACTGAAGCTTTCTTT
CSGGIANTEAFF
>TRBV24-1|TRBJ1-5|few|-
TGTGCCACCAGTGACACTACTGGGGGCCCGGTACCCCAGCATTTT
CATSDTTGGPVPQHF
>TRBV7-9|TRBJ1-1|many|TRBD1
TGTGCCAGCAGCGAGACAGGGCCAGGGGAAGCTTTCTTT
CASSETGPGEAFF
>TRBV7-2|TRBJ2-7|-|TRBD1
TGTGCCAGCAGCTGGACAGGGATGAACGAGCAGTACTTC
CASSWTGMNEQYF
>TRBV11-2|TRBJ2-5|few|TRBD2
TGTGCCAGCAGCGGACGACCTAGCGGAGAGACCCAGTACTTC
CASSGRPSGETQYF
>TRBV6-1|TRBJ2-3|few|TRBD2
TGTGCCAGCGGGCTAGCGGGAGCGGGCACAGATACGCAGTATTTT
CASGLAGAGTDTQYF
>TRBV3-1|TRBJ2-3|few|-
TGTGCCAGCAGCCTAATGGATACGCAGTATTTT
CASSLMDTQYF
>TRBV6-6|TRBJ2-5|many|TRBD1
TGTGCCAGCAGTTACTATAGGACAGGGATGGAGACCCAGTACTTC
CASSYYRTGMETQYF
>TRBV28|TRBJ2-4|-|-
TGTGCCAGCAGTTCAGGACCTGGAAACATTCAGTACTTC
CASSSGPGNIQYF
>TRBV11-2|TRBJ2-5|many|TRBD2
TGTGCCAGCACACCCGAGGCTAGCGGAAGATCCGGGACCCAGTACTTC
CASTPEASGRSGTQYF
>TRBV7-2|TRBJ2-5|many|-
TGTGCCAGCAGCTTAGAGGGGGTCGGGACCCAGTACTTC
CASSLEGVGTQYF
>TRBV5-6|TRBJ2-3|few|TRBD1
TGTGCCAGCAGCTTGGGGGGACAGGGAAGAGATACGCAGTATTTT
CASSLGGQGRDTQYF
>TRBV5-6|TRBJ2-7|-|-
TGTGCCAGCAGTCGGGCCGTGTACGAGCAGTACTTC
CASSRAVYEQYF
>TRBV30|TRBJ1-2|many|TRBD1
TGTGCCTGGAGACACAAACGCGCAAAACCGGGACAGGGGGCTGAATACAACTATGGCTACACCTTC
CAWRHKRAKPGQGAEYNYGYTF
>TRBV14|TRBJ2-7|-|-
TGTGCCAGCAGCCAAGCGCAATCAGGGATCTACGAGCAGTACTTC
CASSQAQSGIYEQYF